This T cell receptor (beta chain) was profiled in a study of pediatric ulcerative colitis. Whole-study results and caveats: Substantially fewer templates came from a couple of patients' blood samples.

Notes on this clone: Its antigen remains unidentified.

Germline V gives CDR1 SGHTA, CDR2 FQGNSA. Trimming took 6 bases from V and 8 from J, leaving 16 bases between them. The CDR3 loop spans 13 amino acids. The survey-level immunoSEQ assay was used. Each sample received Survey-level depth of up to 500,000 reads. The data were produced by immunoSEQ multiplex PCR, yet TCRdb's version contains in-frame clones alone and is incomplete. The sample records under 70,000 clones, more than 75% being singletons. The gene calls are TRBV7-2 and TRBJ1-2, with unresolved D. The sample consisted of blood. This sequence was found in a boy under 18 who was a control in a study of pediatric ulcerative colitis. Here the CDR3 DNA reads TGTGCCAGCAGAGGCCTTTCTGACCTGGGCTACACCTTC. This gives the protein CASRGLSDLGYTF.